The clone carrying this T cell receptor (beta chain) came up once. Assay: immunoSEQ multiplex PCR; the TCRdb copy retains only in-frame clones and omits some. The sample records about 220,000 clones, approximately 78% being singletons. The sample belongs to a study of blood T cell repertoires in COVID-19. This CDR3 comprises 13 residues. Germline-derived CDR1 and CDR2 are KGHDR and SFDVKD. Trimming took off 4 bases at V and 8 bases at J, with 13 bases between the two ends. Sequencing input: peripheral blood. The V and J genes are TRBV24-1 and TRBJ1-2; D perhaps matches TRBD1 (5 bases). This TCR was sampled from a woman aged 65 to 85 with COVID-19, enrolled during active disease. The CDR3 sequence: CATSDQGFFGYTF. DNA of the CDR3: TGTGCCACCAGTGACCAGGGTTTTTTCGGCTACACCTTC.